Included here is one T cell receptor beta chain sequence, with context. The data derive from a study of blood T cell repertoires in COVID-19. In the study overall: Acute and convalescent COVID-19 samples came from the United States, Italy and Spain.

Trimming took 3 bases from V and 0 from J; bases not matched to a gene: 3. This CDR3 region has 15 residues. Germline values: CDR1 KGHSH, CDR2 LQKENI. Authors' data handling: Estimation of nucleated cell counts relied on the amplification of reference gene primers. The assay was immunoSEQ multiplex PCR, and TCRdb's table has in-frame clones only and misses some. V, J and clone size are taken as reported in that table, and D and trimming were inferred from the DNA itself. The sample lists roughly 100,000 clones; 65% to 90% were seen once. The source material was peripheral blood. The origin of this receptor is a woman over 75 with acute or convalescent COVID-19. This rearrangement joins TRBV18 to TRBJ1-1, with 8 bases fitting TRBD1. The DNA of the CDR3 is TGTGCCAGCTCACCTTGGGACAGGATGAACACTGAAGCTTTCTTT. Its protein product is CASSPWDRMNTEAFF. Complete variable domain (other parts from reference TRBV18 and TRBJ1-1): NAGVMQNPRHLVRRRGQEARLRCSPMKGHSHVYWYRQLPEEGLKFMVYLQKENIIDESGMPKERFSAEFPKEGPSILRIQQVVRGDSAAYFCASSPWDRMNTEAFFGQGTRLTVV.